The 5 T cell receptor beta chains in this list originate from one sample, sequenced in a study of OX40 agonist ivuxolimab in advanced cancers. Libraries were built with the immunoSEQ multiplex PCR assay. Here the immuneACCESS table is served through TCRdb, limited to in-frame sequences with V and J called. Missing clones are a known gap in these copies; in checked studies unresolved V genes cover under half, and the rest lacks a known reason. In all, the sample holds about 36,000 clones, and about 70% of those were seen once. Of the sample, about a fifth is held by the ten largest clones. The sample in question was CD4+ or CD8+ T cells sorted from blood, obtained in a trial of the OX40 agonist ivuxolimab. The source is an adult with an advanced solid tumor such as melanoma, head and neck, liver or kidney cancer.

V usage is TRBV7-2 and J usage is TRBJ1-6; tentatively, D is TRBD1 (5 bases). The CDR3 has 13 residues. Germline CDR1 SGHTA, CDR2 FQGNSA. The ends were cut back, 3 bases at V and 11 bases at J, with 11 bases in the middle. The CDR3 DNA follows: TGTGCCAGCAGCTTCGGGGGTGTGACACCCCTCCACTTT. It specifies CASSFGGVTPLHF.

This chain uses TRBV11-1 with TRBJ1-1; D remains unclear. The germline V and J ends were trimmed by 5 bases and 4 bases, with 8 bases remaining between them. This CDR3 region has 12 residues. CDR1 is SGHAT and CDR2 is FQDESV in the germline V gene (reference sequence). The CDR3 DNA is TGTGCCAGCAGCCAGGCACTCACTGAAGCTTTCTTT. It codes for CASSQALTEAFF.

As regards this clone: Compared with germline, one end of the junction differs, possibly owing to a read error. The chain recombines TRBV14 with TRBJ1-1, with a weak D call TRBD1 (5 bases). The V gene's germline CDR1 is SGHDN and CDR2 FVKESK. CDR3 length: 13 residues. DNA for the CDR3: TGTGTCAGCAGCCAAGTGACAGTCACTGAAGCTTTCTTT. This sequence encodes CVSSQVTVTEAFF.

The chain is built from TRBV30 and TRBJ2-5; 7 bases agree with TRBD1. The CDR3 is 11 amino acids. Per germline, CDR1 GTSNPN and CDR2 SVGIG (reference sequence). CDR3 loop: CAWQGDKTQYF. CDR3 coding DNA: TGTGCGTGGCAGGGGGACAAGACCCAGTACTTC.

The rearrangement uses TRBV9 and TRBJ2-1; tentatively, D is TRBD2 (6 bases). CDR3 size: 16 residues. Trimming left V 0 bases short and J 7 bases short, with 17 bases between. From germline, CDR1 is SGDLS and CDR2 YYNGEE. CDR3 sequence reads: CASSVVARAGSNEQFF. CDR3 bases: TGTGCCAGCAGCGTAGTCGCCCGGGCGGGGAGTAATGAGCAGTTCTTC.